Listed here is a single TCR beta chain. Its matching antigen is unknown. The sample originates from a study of shared clonotypes between healthy human individuals. Study-level information: Sampling drew on donors who were a couple of women and a few men aged 18 to 49. Overall study findings and caveats: Some clonotypes were shared by all four sorted-subset donors, while others were not shared. The non-shared ones had lower generation probabilities than the shared ones.

Clones were read by immunoSEQ multiplex PCR, and TCRdb kept only the in-frame ones, dropping some. This table has under 2.5 million clones, less than 95% appearing once. The TCR originated in a man younger than 35 in good health. Some clones in this sample may be carry-over from other donors' samples. The sequenced material came from naive CD4+ T cells from PBMCs. Subset noted: CD45RA+ positively selected.

The CDR3 sequence: CASSWTTGDYGYTF. The CDR3, as DNA: TGTGCCAGCAGCTGGACGACAGGGGACTATGGCTACACCTTC. The chain couples TRBV5-4 to TRBJ1-2; TRBD1 aligns across 8 bases. V lost 3 bases and J lost 3; bases outside the gene matches: 4. Per the germline V gene, CDR1 is SGHNT and CDR2 is YYREEE (reference sequence). This CDR3 spans 14 amino acids.